This T cell receptor (beta chain) comes out of a study of blood T cell repertoires in COVID-19. Overall study: T cells, B-cell-depleted T cells, or PBMCs supplied cDNA or gDNA.

Germline loops: CDR1 LNHDA, CDR2 SQIVND (reference sequence). This CDR3 is 15 amino acids long. The junction had 6 bases not matched to a gene; V was cut back by 7 bases and J by 0 bases. The method was immunoSEQ multiplex PCR; TCRdb's version includes in-frame clones alone and lacks a portion of them. The repertoire holds 200,000 to 250,000 clones, with 88% as singletons. The sequence derives from a woman in her 50s with acute COVID-19. The V call is TRBV19, the J call TRBJ2-1; 7 bases are a match to TRBD2. Sequenced material: PBMCs or T cells enriched from blood (not recorded which). Here the CDR3 reads CASIGAGSSYNEQFF. CDR3 bases: TGTGCCAGTATAGGAGCGGGGAGCTCCTACAATGAGCAGTTCTTC. Together with reference TRBV19 and TRBJ2-1, the CDR3 gives the full variable domain: DGGITQSPKYLFRKEGQNVTLSCEQNLNHDAMYWYRQDPGQGLRLIYYSQIVNDFQKGDIAEGYSVSREKKESFPLTVTSAQKNPTAFYLCASIGAGSSYNEQFFGPGTRLTVL.